Listed below are T cell receptor beta chains from one sample, sequenced in a study of CD8 T cells in ankylosing spondylitis. MiXCR, applied by TCRdb to the 5' RACE reads, yields one record per CDR3 protein. The sample records roughly 700,000 distinct CDR3 sequences, around a fifth being singletons. The material sequenced was blood, either unsorted or a sorted T cell fraction (not recorded which). These receptors all stem from a male donor with ankylosing spondylitis. The CDR3 runs from the conserved cysteine through the conserved F or W. Each record gives: clone size, D gene, J gene, V gene, CDR3 protein, CDR3 DNA. A D gene is named only where the DNA matches it firmly. Clone sizes are given selectively: once, few, many, or a class where the clone is expanded.

>few|-|TRBJ2-7|TRBV11-2
CASSSILESGDEQYF
TGTGCCAGCAGCTCAATACTAGAAAGTGGCGACGAGCAGTACTTC
>-|TRBD1|TRBJ2-7|TRBV24-1
CATSGTGGSEQYF
TGTGCCACCTCCGGGACAGGGGGCTCCGAGCAGTACTTC
>-|-|TRBJ1-4|TRBV4-1
CASSQERGGRGNEKLFF
TGCGCCAGCAGCCAAGAGAGAGGGGGGCGGGGTAATGAAAAACTGTTTTTT
>-|-|TRBJ1-1|TRBV20-1
CSAQSGGRNTEAFF
TGCAGTGCCCAGTCCGGGGGAAGAAACACTGAAGCTTTCTTT
>few|TRBD1|TRBJ2-7|TRBV5-1
CASSPDRPTYEQYF
TGCGCCAGCAGCCCGGACAGGCCAACCTACGAGCAGTACTTC
>few|-|TRBJ1-1|TRBV12-3/TRBV12-4
CASRFRVVTEAFF
TGTGCCAGCAGATTTAGGGTCGTAACTGAAGCTTTCTTT
>-|-|TRBJ2-2|TRBV20-1
CSARETTGELFF
TGCAGTGCTAGAGAGACCACCGGGGAGCTGTTTTTT
>few|TRBD1|TRBJ1-1|TRBV5-1
CASSRLPQGAGTEAFF
TGCGCCAGCAGCCGCTTACCACAGGGGGCGGGGACTGAAGCTTTCTTT
>few|-|TRBJ2-7|TRBV30
CALIPERSYEQYF
TGTGCCTTAATCCCAGAACGCTCCTACGAGCAGTACTTC
>few|-|TRBJ2-4|TRBV20-1
CSAKAGVNKNIQYF
TGCAGTGCTAAAGCAGGGGTAAACAAAAACATTCAGTACTTC
>-|-|TRBJ2-2|TRBV5-1
CASSLYAELTGELFF
TGCGCCAGCAGCTTGTACGCAGAACTCACCGGGGAGCTGTTTTTT
>-|TRBD1|TRBJ2-1|TRBV5-1
CASKNRGDLGAYNEQFF
TGCGCCAGCAAGAACAGGGGAGATTTAGGTGCCTACAATGAGCAGTTCTTC
>-|TRBD2|TRBJ2-1|TRBV6-1
CASSTFLAGPYNEQFF
TGTGCCAGCAGTACCTTTCTAGCGGGGCCGTACAATGAGCAGTTCTTC
>many|TRBD2|TRBJ2-1|TRBV29-1
CSVGKAGGSNEQFF
TGCAGCGTTGGTAAGGCGGGAGGAAGCAATGAGCAGTTCTTC